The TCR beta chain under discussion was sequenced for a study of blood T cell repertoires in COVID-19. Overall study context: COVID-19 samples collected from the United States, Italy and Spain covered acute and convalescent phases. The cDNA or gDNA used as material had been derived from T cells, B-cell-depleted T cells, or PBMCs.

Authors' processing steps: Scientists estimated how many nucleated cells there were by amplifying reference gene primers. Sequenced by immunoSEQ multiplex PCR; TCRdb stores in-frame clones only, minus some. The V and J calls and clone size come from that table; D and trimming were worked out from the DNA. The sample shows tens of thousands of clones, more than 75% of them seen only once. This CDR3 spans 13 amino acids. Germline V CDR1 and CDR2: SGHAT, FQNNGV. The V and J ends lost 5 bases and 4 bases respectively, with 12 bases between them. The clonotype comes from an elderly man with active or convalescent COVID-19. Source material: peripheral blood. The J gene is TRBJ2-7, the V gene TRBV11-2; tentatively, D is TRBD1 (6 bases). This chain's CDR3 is CASSTITGYEQYV. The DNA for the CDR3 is TGTGCCAGCAGCACCATAACAGGGTACGAGCAGTACGTC.